One TCR beta chain is described in this entry. The antigen it binds to is not known. One base away there is no much larger clone; base qualities are not given. The source of the sample is a study of T cells in tuberculosis (dated by TCRdb to between 2018 and 2020). About the study as a whole: To characterize T cells specific for the mycobacterial lipid antigen glucose monomycolate (GMM), the study used CD1B tetramers together with high-throughput TCR immunosequencing. IGRA-negative adolescents, IGRA-positive adolescents with latent tuberculosis and adults with active tuberculosis, roughly ten per group, were compared in a South African clinical cohort.

Points the paper makes about the study in general: An accuracy of roughly 84% (AUROC about 0.9) was reached by a classifier using the diverse GMM-specific repertoire, compared with more than 65% accuracy when GEM motif frequencies were used. Smaller NN-distances were partly driven by shorter CDR3-alpha lengths in active tuberculosis patients, and statistical significance was not reached for the TCR-beta difference. Smaller mean NN-distances to GMM-specific TCRs were observed in active tuberculosis TCR-alpha repertoires than in IGRA-negative controls, suggesting clonal expansion of GMM-specific TCRs. Clinical samples were selected based on which cryopreserved specimens were available, and the active tuberculosis cases were adults whereas the controls were adolescents.

TCR libraries were generated with the immunoSEQ multiplex PCR assay, using TCR-beta and/or TCR-alpha/delta assays for each sample. The amplified TCR libraries were sequenced on the Illumina high-throughput platform. The authors' pipeline ran thus. Clustering and dimensionality reduction relied on pairwise TCRdist distances among GMM-specific receptors from T cells that were either sorted ex vivo or expanded in vitro. Each clinical repertoire was scored by mean NN-distance, the average TCRdist to the nearest 10% of tetramer-positive reference sequences. To compute GEM TCR motif frequency, the fraction of unique TCRs matching known GEM sequences by V/J usage and CDR3 length was calculated. Linear discriminant analysis with leave-one-out cross-validation, implemented in scikit-learn, was used to classify active tuberculosis. TCRdb re-hosts the immuneACCESS table, in-frame sequences only. Its copies lack some clones; in the studies checked, an unresolved V gene accounts for under half of them, and the cause for the rest is not known. D and trimming were read from the DNA, whereas the V and J calls and clone size are those reported in that table. The sample contains 30,000 to 35,000 clones, roughly 90% of them found a single time. The top ten constitute approximately 7.6% of the sample.

At study entry, adolescents were screened for latent tuberculosis infection using a tuberculin skin test and the QuantiFERON-TB GOLD In-Tube IGRA. Immunosequencing was performed on unsorted cryopreserved PBMC and covered roughly 98,000 T cells per clinical donor on average. Eleven high schools in the Worcester region of the Western Cape, South Africa, served as enrollment sites for adolescents aged 12 to 18 years. About 10 M. tuberculosis-infected adolescents and around ten uninfected adolescents were selected, with the two groups matched for age and sex. Adolescent PBMC were isolated from freshly drawn heparinized blood by density centrifugation and cryopreserved. Via the germline V gene, CDR1 is MGHRA and CDR2 YSYEKL. Trimming removed 3 bases from V and 6 bases from J, leaving 9 bases between the germline ends. Including the terminal cysteine and phenylalanine, the CDR3 comprises 13 residues. Just CDR3 DNA is preserved here, 39 bases in frame from base 1.

The TCR comes from a donor aged 5 to 30 with latent tuberculosis or without tuberculosis infection. Some clones in this sample may be carry-over from other donors' samples. Sequences were obtained from PBMCs. Recombination connected TRBV4-1 to TRBJ2-1; the D gene assignment is ambiguous. The CDR3 has the sequence CASSQVLVNEQFF. The bases read TGCGCCAGCAGCCAGGTCTTAGTCAATGAGCAGTTCTTC.